The entry below describes one T cell receptor (beta chain). Antigen: not known. The source of the sample is a study of cytomegalovirus exposure and HLA in healthy donors. Study observations and caveats: Roughly uniform sequencing depth across donors was assumed, possibly incorrectly. In the analysis, some V segments, TRBV6-2 and TRBV6-3 included, were excluded as indistinguishable.

Germline V CDR1 and CDR2: SNHLY, FYNNEI. With 1 base removed from V and 0 bases from J, the gap between germline ends came to 6 bases. The CDR3 is 14 residues long. The PCR employed 60 Vbeta primers together with 13 Jbeta primers. Clones were sequenced by immunoSEQ multiplex PCR, and TCRdb holds only the in-frame ones, with some missing. The sample carries around 62,000 clones, approximately 71% recorded once. This chain joins TRBV2 and TRBJ1-2, with D unresolved. The clonotype was recovered from a man aged 60 to 75 in good health and CMV-seropositive. Material for sequencing was PBMCs. As DNA, the CDR3 is TGTGCCAGCAGTGAAGACACCACTAACTATGGCTACACCTTC. The encoded protein is CASSEDTTNYGYTF.